Presented here are 28 T cell receptor beta chains from one specimen sequenced in a study of identical twins (dated by TCRdb to about 2016). Libraries were constructed by 5' RACE. The sequencer was an Illumina HiSeq 2000. The public sequencing data were trimmed at Q25 with fastp and processed into clonotypes with MiXCR by TCRdb, which kept only in-frame beta chains. Each record represents a unique CDR3 protein, reported with the most common genes and DNA among its rows. Recorded for this sample are approximately 230,000 distinct CDR3 sequences; 5.5% to 7.5% of them occurred a single time. The top ten clones comprise approximately 15% of the sample. This same sample was also part of a study on T cells expressing NK-cell markers.

The sample comprised CD8+ T cells sorted from blood. The source of these receptors is a woman aged 18-30 years in good health.

The chain is built from TRBV2 and TRBJ1-2; 8 bases map to TRBD1. Germline assignment: CDR1 SNHLY and CDR2 FYNNEI. The CDR3 spans 12 residues. V lost 6 bases to trimming and J lost 6 bases; unmatched junction nucleotides: 3. CDR3 loop: CASRTGAHGYTF. The DNA of the CDR3 is TGTGCCAGCAGGACAGGGGCGCATGGCTACACCTTC.

This clonotype came up many times. This chain joins TRBV11-2 and TRBJ2-5; TRBD2 agrees at 9 bases. Looked up from germline, CDR1 is SGHAT and CDR2 is FQNNGV. This CDR3 contains 14 residues. V dropped 5 bases and J dropped 3; count of bases not matched to a gene: 4. The CDR3 protein is CASSPLAGEETQYF. The CDR3 DNA is TGTGCCAGCAGCCCGTTAGCGGGAGAAGAGACCCAGTACTTC.

The chain employs TRBV23-1 and TRBJ2-7, with a tentative D call TRBD2 (5 bases). TRBV23-1 is an ORF, with its function uncertain. The CDR3 extends over 14 amino acids. V lost 11 bases, J lost 2 bases, and 19 bases lay in between. CDR3 sequence (DNA): TGCGCCCCCGAAGAAAGCGGACCCCCCTACGAGCAGTACTTC. Protein product: CAPEESGPPYEQYF.

The chain recombines TRBV6-2 or TRBV6-3 with TRBJ2-2, with D perhaps matching TRBD2 (6 bases). CDR1 and CDR2 from the germline V gene are MNHEY and SVGEGT. V lost 5 bases and J 8 bases, leaving 21 bases between the germline ends. This CDR3 spans 16 amino acids. The CDR3 nucleotides read TGTGCCAGCAGTCTTGCGGGATTTGGATTCCGGGGGGAGCTGTTTTTT. Its translation is CASSLAGFGFRGELFF.

This clonotype was seen more than once but under ten times. The chain couples TRBV12-3 or TRBV12-4 to TRBJ2-7; TRBD2 agrees at 11 bases. The CDR3 totals 17 residues. J lost 3 bases, V lost 5 bases, and 12 bases had no gene match. The CDR3 DNA is TGTGCCAGCAGTCGCCGCCCCCGACTAGCGGGGAACTACGAGCAGTACTTC. It is translated as CASSRRPRLAGNYEQYF.

This clonotype was seen more than once but under ten times. The chain has TRBV24-1 and TRBJ2-1, with 9 bases fitting TRBD1. The CDR3 is made up of 13 amino acids. From germline, CDR1 is KGHDR and CDR2 SFDVKD. V dropped 9 bases and J dropped 6; count of bases not matched to a gene: 5. CDR3 nucleotides: TGTGCCACCGCACCGACAGGGGGCAATGAGCAGTTCTTC. Translated: CATAPTGGNEQFF.

The gene calls are TRBV12-3 or TRBV12-4 and TRBJ2-2; TRBD2 aligns across 14 bases. This CDR3 contains 18 residues. J gave up 6 bases and V 6 bases, and 12 bases lay outside the gene matches. The CDR3, as DNA: TGTGCCAGCAGCTTAACACCGGGACTAGCGGGAGCAGCCGGGGAGCTGTTTTTT. Protein sequence: CASSLTPGLAGAAGELFF.

This clonotype was seen many times. The chain couples TRBV12-3 or TRBV12-4 to TRBJ2-1; perhaps D is TRBD1 or TRBD2 (5 bases each). Trimming left V 6 bases short and J 4 bases short, with 13 bases between. The CDR3 spans 14 residues. The CDR3 DNA is TGTGCCAGCAGGGTCACTAGGGGATACAATGAGCAGTTCTTC. This gives the protein CASRVTRGYNEQFF.

The genes are TRBV15 and TRBJ2-5; a weak D match, TRBD1 (6 bases). Trimming cost V 0 bases and J 1 base, with 12 bases left between them. Germline CDR1 LNHNV, CDR2 YYDKDF (reference sequence). The CDR3 covers 16 residues. The chain's CDR3 is CATSRETGPAQETQYF. For the CDR3, the DNA is TGTGCCACCAGCAGAGAGACAGGCCCAGCCCAAGAGACCCAGTACTTC. Variable domain in full (rest from reference TRBV15 and TRBJ2-5): DAMVIQNPRYQVTQFGKPVTLSCSQTLNHNVMYWYQQKSSQAPKLLFHYYDKDFNNEADTPDNFQSRRPNTSFCFLDIRSPGLGDTAMYLCATSRETGPAQETQYFGPGTRLLVL.

This chain connects TRBV27 to TRBJ1-1; weak D call: TRBD1 (5 bases). The CDR3 spans 13 residues. V dropped 4 bases and J dropped 4 bases, with 10 bases sitting between them. Germline CDR1 and CDR2: MNHEY and SMNVEV (reference sequence). The CDR3 region is CASSSGWGTEAFF. The CDR3 coding sequence is TGTGCCAGCAGTTCAGGGTGGGGCACTGAAGCTTTCTTT.

This clonotype was counted ten times or more. The chain joins TRBV5-1 to TRBJ2-1; D unresolved. Between the trimmed V and J ends, which lost 1 base and 4 bases, there was a span of 6 bases. The CDR3 runs 13 residues. In germline, CDR1 is SGHRS, CDR2 YFSETQ. CDR3 sequence reads: CASSLNGYNEQFF. In DNA, the CDR3 is TGCGCCAGCAGCTTGAACGGGTACAATGAGCAGTTCTTC. The full variable domain, completed using reference TRBV5-1 and TRBJ2-1, is KAGVTQTPRYLIKTRGQQVTLSCSPISGHRSVSWYQQTPGQGLQFLFEYFSETQRNKGNFPGRFSGRQFSNSRSEMNVSTLELGDSALYLCASSLNGYNEQFFGPGTRLTVL.

This clonotype came up a few times. The rearrangement joins TRBV21-1 to TRBJ2-2; the table assigns TRBD2, which was not confirmed against the DNA. TRBV21-1 is shown as a pseudogene. The CDR3 consists of 17 residues. The CDR3, as DNA: TGTGCCAGCAGCAAAGCGTTGACTAGCGGGGACACCGGGGAGCTGTTTTTT. Translating it yields CASSKALTSGDTGELFF.

V and J are TRBV7-2 and TRBJ2-7; 8 bases align to TRBD1. Per the germline V gene, CDR1 is SGHTA and CDR2 is FQGNSA. V shed 0 bases and J 5 bases; nucleotides not matched to a gene: 3. The CDR3 totals 14 residues. The CDR3 spells CASSLARRGHEQYF. The CDR3 nucleotides are TGTGCCAGCAGCTTAGCGCGCAGGGGGCACGAGCAGTACTTC.

The rearrangement uses TRBV7-2 and TRBJ2-3; D remains ambiguous. From germline, CDR1 is SGHTA and CDR2 FQGNSA. V was clipped by 7 bases and J by 2 bases, with 10 bases between them. The CDR3 covers 13 residues. The CDR3 sequence is CASNVLVTDTQYF. DNA of the CDR3: TGTGCCAGCAACGTACTTGTCACAGATACGCAGTATTTT. The full variable domain, with the rest looked up from reference TRBV7-2 and TRBJ2-3, is GAGVSQSPSNKVTEKGKDVELRCDPISGHTALYWYRQSLGQGLEFLIYFQGNSAPDKSGLPSDRFSAERTGGSVSTLTIQRTQQEDSAVYLCASNVLVTDTQYFGPGTRLTVL.

This clonotype was found many times. V gene TRBV9 combines with J gene TRBJ1-5; TRBD1 might be the D (5 bases). CDR3 size: 15 residues. Germline loops: CDR1 SGDLS, CDR2 YYNGEE. The V gene lost 3 bases and the J gene lost 0 bases, with 10 bases spanning the gap. CDR3 amino acids: CASSEGTDSNQPQHF. Written as DNA, the CDR3 is TGTGCCAGCAGCGAGGGGACGGATAGCAATCAGCCCCAGCATTTT.

This clonotype was detected ten times or more. Here the CDR3 reads CASPRREGYNEQFF. The CDR3 DNA reads as TGTGCCAGCCCTCGACGGGAGGGCTACAATGAGCAGTTCTTC. The V call is TRBV12-3 or TRBV12-4, the J call TRBJ2-1, with TRBD2 matching over 8 bases. The J segment lost 3 bases and the V segment lost 8 bases, leaving 6 bases of the junction unmatched. The CDR3 is 14 residues long.

V gene TRBV28 combines with J gene TRBJ2-7; 8 bases line up with TRBD1. Germline V lookup: CDR1 MDHEN, CDR2 SYDVKM. This CDR3 contains 16 residues. With V trimmed by 5 bases and J by 0 bases, 9 bases remained unmatched. CDR3 coding DNA: TGTGCCAGCAGTCTAAGGGACAGGTTGAGCTCCTACGAGCAGTACTTC. Amino acid sequence: CASSLRDRLSSYEQYF.

At least ten counts were recorded for this clonotype. This rearrangement joins TRBV12-3 or TRBV12-4 to TRBJ2-2, with 8 bases identical to TRBD2. V shed 5 bases and J 8 bases; nucleotides not matched to a gene: 10. The CDR3 consists of 15 residues. CDR3 region: CASSLRGGLGGELFF. The CDR3 DNA reads as TGTGCCAGCAGTCTCCGCGGGGGGCTTGGGGGGGAGCTGTTTTTT.

The rearrangement links TRBV27 to TRBJ2-1; D is ambiguous. The CDR3 is made up of 13 amino acids. V was clipped by 2 bases and J by 10 bases, with 12 bases between them. Germline lookup yields CDR1 MNHEY and CDR2 SMNVEV (reference sequence). CDR3 DNA: TGTGCCAGCAGTTTAGGCGCGAGTAGCGAGCAGTTCTTC. Protein: CASSLGASSEQFF.

At least ten counts were recorded for this clonotype. The gene calls are TRBV13 and TRBJ2-1; D unclear. Per germline, CDR1 PRHDT and CDR2 FYEKMQ (reference sequence). The CDR3 covers 12 residues. V lost 6 bases, J lost 8 bases, and 11 bases lay in between. CDR3 coding DNA: TGTGCCAGCAGAACCGGCCCCGATGAGCAGTTCTTC. Its translation: CASRTGPDEQFF.

This clonotype turned up a few times. The chain couples TRBV15 to TRBJ2-1; tentatively, D is TRBD2 (5 bases). The CDR3 has 15 amino acids. In germline, CDR1 is LNHNV, CDR2 YYDKDF (reference sequence). V was cut by 6 bases and J by 5 bases, with 17 bases left in between. The CDR3, as DNA: TGTGCCACCAGTAAAGAGGGCAGGCTAGACAATGAGCAGTTCTTC. The encoded protein is CATSKEGRLDNEQFF.

This clonotype was picked up a small number of times. The V gene is TRBV7-9, the J gene TRBJ2-5, with D perhaps given as TRBD1 or TRBD2 (5 bases each). Germline loops: CDR1 SEHNR, CDR2 FQNEAQ (reference sequence). The V end lost 5 bases, the J end lost 5 bases, and 12 bases lay between the germline ends. There are 13 residues in the CDR3. The CDR3 DNA is TGTGCCAGCAGCCCCGGGACCGATGAGACCCAGTACTTC. Protein: CASSPGTDETQYF.

The chain recombines TRBV7-9 with TRBJ2-1; TRBD1 agrees at 11 bases. Per germline, CDR1 SEHNR and CDR2 FQNEAQ (reference sequence). The CDR3 totals 16 residues. V lost 4 bases, J lost 9 bases, and 11 bases stayed unmatched. CDR3 sequence reads: CASSSPGQGASGEQFF. CDR3 sequence (DNA): TGTGCCAGCAGCTCCCCTGGACAGGGGGCTAGCGGTGAGCAGTTCTTC.

This clonotype was observed many times. This chain uses TRBV7-9 with TRBJ2-5; a weak D match, TRBD2 (6 bases). Germline V gives CDR1 SEHNR, CDR2 FQNEAQ (reference sequence). The V end was cut by 3 bases, the J end by 0 bases, with 14 bases between. The CDR3 is 16 residues long. CDR3 sequence reads: CASSFWQGGHQETQYF. The DNA for the CDR3 is TGTGCCAGCAGCTTTTGGCAGGGAGGACACCAAGAGACCCAGTACTTC.

This clonotype has a count of ten or more. V usage is TRBV4-1 and J usage is TRBJ1-5, with D maybe TRBD1 (6 bases). The CDR3 length is 15 residues. V gave up 2 bases and J gave up 6 bases, with 14 bases separating them. Germline CDR1 and CDR2: MGHRA and YSYEKL. CDR3 nucleotide sequence: TGCGCCAGCAGCCAATTGGGAGGGGGTGGTCAGCCCCAGCATTTT. Protein: CASSQLGGGGQPQHF.

The table lists this clonotype with many counts. Here the CDR3 DNA reads TGTGCCAGCAGCCTAAGACAGGGGCCCAATGAGCAGTTCTTC. Translating it yields CASSLRQGPNEQFF. The chain links TRBV9 to TRBJ2-1, with 8 bases identical to TRBD1. Germline V gene sequence: CDR1 SGDLS, CDR2 YYNGEE. This CDR3 is 14 amino acids long. Losses at the gene ends were 4 bases for V and 6 bases for J; bases not matched to a gene: 6. The full variable domain, completed using reference TRBV9 and TRBJ2-1, is DSGVTQTPKHLITATGQRVTLRCSPRSGDLSVYWYQQSLDQGLQFLIQYYNGEERAKGNILERFSAQQFPDLHSELNLSSLELGDSALYFCASSLRQGPNEQFFGPGTRLTVL.

This chain joins TRBV12-3 or TRBV12-4 and TRBJ2-1; D remains unclear. Trimming removed 10 bases from V and 0 bases from J, with 19 bases in between. This CDR3 has 16 amino acids. The CDR3 DNA sequence: TGTGCCACCCAAGACTCCCCGGATAGCTCCTACAATGAGCAGTTCTTC. It specifies CATQDSPDSSYNEQFF.

This chain joins TRBV19 and TRBJ2-1, with D possibly being TRBD1 (6 bases). CDR1 is LNHDA and CDR2 is SQIVND in the germline V gene (reference sequence). Trimming took 5 bases from V and 6 from J, leaving 11 bases between them. The CDR3 has 13 amino acids. This chain's CDR3 is CASSETGINEQFF. CDR3 DNA: TGTGCCAGTAGTGAGACAGGAATCAATGAGCAGTTCTTC.